The rows below give T cell receptor beta chains drawn from one sample of a study of T cells after yellow fever vaccination. Via MiXCR, TCRdb re-called the 5' RACE reads, giving one row per CDR3 protein. This table holds 400,000 or so distinct CDR3 sequences, roughly a sixth found once. The sample consisted of PBMCs, taken before the yellow fever booster vaccination. Receptor source: a man aged 18 to 35 who received the YFV17D yellow fever vaccine. Both conserved end residues are part of each CDR3. D genes are given only for firm matches. Part of the rows lack a size; the others show once, few, many or a class for expanded clones.

many TRBJ1-1 12 TRBV20-1 NA TGCAGTGCCCGCCCCCCAGACACTGAAGCTTTCTTT CSARPPDTEAFF
few TRBJ1-4 11 TRBV12-3/TRBV12-4 NA TGTGCCAGCAGCGAGAATGAAAAACTGTTTTTT CASSENEKLFF
NA TRBJ1-2 15 TRBV6-5 TRBD1 TGTGCCAGCAGTTATCCGGGACAGGGGATCCATGGCTACACCTTC CASSYPGQGIHGYTF
few TRBJ2-3 13 TRBV29-1 NA TGCAGCGTTGAAAGTTATAGCACAGATACGCAGTATTTT CSVESYSTDTQYF
NA TRBJ2-3 15 TRBV12-3/TRBV12-4 TRBD1 TGTGCCAGCAGTTCTCCGGGACAGGGGGGAGATACGCAGTATTTT CASSSPGQGGDTQYF
NA TRBJ2-6 17 TRBV20-1 NA TGCAGTGCTAGAGATGAACTCTCCTCCTCTGGGGCCAACGTCCTGACTTTC CSARDELSSSGANVLTF
once TRBJ2-7 14 TRBV7-8 NA TGTGCCAGCAGCTCTAGATGGAGAGCCTACGAGCAGTACTTC CASSSRWRAYEQYF
NA TRBJ1-1 12 TRBV4-1 NA TGCGCCAGCAGCCAAGCATCCGGGCCGGCTTTCTTT CASSQASGPAFF
few TRBJ2-1 16 TRBV5-5 NA TGTGCCAGCAGCCCTCCCAGGGGCTCGGGGTACAATGAGCAGTTCTTC CASSPPRGSGYNEQFF
NA TRBJ2-7 13 TRBV12-3/TRBV12-4 NA TGTGCCAGCACAAAAAGGGGGAGTTACGAGCAGTACTTC CASTKRGSYEQYF
few TRBJ1-5 18 TRBV20-1 NA TGCAGTGCTACGAGGGCCCAGACAGGTCAACCGCCAGGCTGGCCCCAGCATTTT CSATRAQTGQPPGWPQHF
few TRBJ1-3 16 TRBV6-5 NA TGTGCCAGCAGGGATGGGTCAGGGGCGAGAGGAAACACCATATATTTT CASRDGSGARGNTIYF
NA TRBJ2-5 13 TRBV9 NA TGTGCCAGCAGCGTAGGGGGCTCGGAGACCCAGTACTTC CASSVGGSETQYF
NA TRBJ2-5 14 TRBV5-1 NA TGCGCCAGCAGCTGGCCCGGGGGGCAGGAGACCCAGTACTTC CASSWPGGQETQYF
few TRBJ2-1 15 TRBV27 NA TGTGCCAGCAGTTCCCCTGGACAGCCCGGCGTTGAGCAGTTCTTC CASSSPGQPGVEQFF
NA TRBJ2-1 13 TRBV12-3/TRBV12-4 NA TGTGCCACCCAGGGATACCTGGTAAATGAGCAGTTCTTC CATQGYLVNEQFF
many TRBJ2-3 18 TRBV7-9 TRBD1 TGTGCCAGCAGCTTTCCTCCGGGACAGGGGGCCCTCACAGATACGCAGTATTTT CASSFPPGQGALTDTQYF
NA TRBJ2-3 15 TRBV11-2 NA TGTGCCAGCAGCTTAGGATTCACAGCTCCTCGGGGGCAGTATTTT CASSLGFTAPRGQYF
NA TRBJ1-6 15 TRBV7-9 TRBD1 TGTGCCAGCAGCTCAGGGACAGGGGGTGGATCACCCCTCCACTTT CASSSGTGGGSPLHF
NA TRBJ2-3 17 TRBV9 TRBD2 TGTGCCAGCAGCGTAGCTTGGCAGCGGGGGATTACAGATACGCAGTATTTT CASSVAWQRGITDTQYF
few TRBJ1-2 13 TRBV18 NA TGTGCCAGCTCACGCCAGGATTCGGATGGCTACACCTTC CASSRQDSDGYTF
NA TRBJ2-2 15 TRBV6-2/TRBV6-3 NA TGTGCCAGCAGCCAGGGGGGAAGGAACACCGGGGAGCTGTTTTTT CASSQGGRNTGELFF
NA TRBJ2-3 14 TRBV7-3 TRBD1 TGTGCCAGCAGGCGGACAGGGGGCACAGATACGCAGTATTTT CASRRTGGTDTQYF
NA TRBJ1-6 14 TRBV2 NA TGTGCCAGCGGTTACCGGGACGGGAATTCACCCCTCCACTTT CASGYRDGNSPLHF
few TRBJ1-2 13 TRBV5-1 NA TGCGCCAGCAGCCACGGTGACCCGTATGGCTACACCTTC CASSHGDPYGYTF
few TRBJ1-1 12 TRBV9 NA TGTGCCAGCAGCGGGCGGAACACTGAAGCTTTCTTT CASSGRNTEAFF
NA TRBJ2-1 14 TRBV6-2/TRBV6-3 TRBD1 TGTGCCAGCAGTATCCGGACAGGGGGCAATGAGCAGTTCTTC CASSIRTGGNEQFF
few TRBJ2-3 15 TRBV29-1 NA TGCAGCGTTTCCCCCTCTGACAGGAGCACAGATACGCAGTATTTT CSVSPSDRSTDTQYF
few TRBJ1-4 15 TRBV6-5 NA TGTGCCAGCACCCCCCGGGCAGGGGTTAATGAAAAACTGTTTTTT CASTPRAGVNEKLFF
NA TRBJ1-1 12 TRBV7-9 NA TGTGCCAGCAGCCAACCCTACTTACGGGCTTTCTTT CASSQPYLRAFF
few TRBJ1-3 14 TRBV20-1 TRBD1 TGCAGTGCTAGAGCCAGGGGGGGTGGAAACACCATATATTTT CSARARGGGNTIYF
few TRBJ1-5 15 TRBV27 NA TGTGCCAGCAGCCCAGGGGAAACCTCCAATCAGCCCCAGCATTTT CASSPGETSNQPQHF
NA TRBJ1-6 14 TRBV11-1 NA TGTGCCAGCAGCCGGTCCGGGGGTAATTCACCCCTCCACTTT CASSRSGGNSPLHF
NA TRBJ2-3 13 TRBV5-6 NA TGTGCCAGCAGCTTGAAGCACACAGATACGCAGTATTTT CASSLKHTDTQYF
NA TRBJ2-7 17 TRBV25-1 NA TGTGCCAGCAGTGAAGGATTCGTAGGACGGCTTTTGAGCGAGCAGTACTTC CASSEGFVGRLLSEQYF
few TRBJ2-5 13 TRBV12-3/TRBV12-4 NA TGTGCCAGCAGCCCAACAGGGTATGAGACCCAGTACTTC CASSPTGYETQYF
few TRBJ1-5 14 TRBV20-1 NA TGCAGTGCGGTCCGGGGGGCCGTAAATCAGCCCCAGCATTTT CSAVRGAVNQPQHF
NA TRBJ2-7 13 TRBV27 NA TGTGCCAGCAGTTTAGGGGGTGGAATCGAGCAGTACTTC CASSLGGGIEQYF
few TRBJ2-6 18 TRBV9 TRBD1 TGTGCCAGCAGCGACCGGGACAGGGGACAATCTGGGGCCAACGTCCTGACTTTC CASSDRDRGQSGANVLTF
NA TRBJ1-4 18 TRBV7-2 NA TGTGCCAGCAGCCCTAACCGTGGCTCCTGGTCCACTAATGAAAAACTGTTTTTT CASSPNRGSWSTNEKLFF
few TRBJ1-5 15 TRBV7-9 NA TGTGCCAGCAGCTTAGTAGAGACAGCGGGTCAGCCCCAGCATTTT CASSLVETAGQPQHF